This T cell receptor beta chain appears in the sequencing data of a study of early T cells in non-severe SARS-CoV-2 infection. MiXCR, applied by TCRdb to the 5' RACE reads, yields one record per CDR3 protein. The repertoire consists of under 60,000 distinct CDR3 sequences, with under 9% occurring once and the leading ten covering almost 4%. This clonotype has more than one count but fewer than ten. Germline lookup yields CDR1 MGHRA and CDR2 YSYEKL. V lost 4 bases and J lost 4, with 17 bases in between. The CDR3 sequence is 16 residues long. This clonotype originated in an adult who was a healthcare worker with PCR-confirmed SARS-CoV-2 infection or an uninfected control (not recorded which). This sample comprised whole blood, obtained at baseline. The chain links TRBV4-1 to TRBJ2-1; a possible D gene is TRBD2 (5 bases). The CDR3 is CASSPASLPHYNEQFF. The CDR3 DNA sequence: TGCGCCAGCAGCCCCGCTAGCCTACCCCATTACAATGAGCAGTTCTTC.